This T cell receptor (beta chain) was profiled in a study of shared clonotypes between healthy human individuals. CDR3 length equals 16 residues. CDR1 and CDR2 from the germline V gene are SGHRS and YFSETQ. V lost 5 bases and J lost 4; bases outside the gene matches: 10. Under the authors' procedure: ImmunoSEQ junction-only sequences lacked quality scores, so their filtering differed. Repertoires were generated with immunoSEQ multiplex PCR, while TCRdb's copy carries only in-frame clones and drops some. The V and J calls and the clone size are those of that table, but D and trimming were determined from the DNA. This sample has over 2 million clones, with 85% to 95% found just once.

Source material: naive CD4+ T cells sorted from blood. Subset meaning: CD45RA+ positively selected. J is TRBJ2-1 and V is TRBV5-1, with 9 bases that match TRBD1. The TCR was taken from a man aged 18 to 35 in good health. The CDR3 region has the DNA TGCGCCAGCAGGTACGATCCGGGACAGGGATACAATGAGCAGTTCTTC. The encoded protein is CASRYDPGQGYNEQFF.